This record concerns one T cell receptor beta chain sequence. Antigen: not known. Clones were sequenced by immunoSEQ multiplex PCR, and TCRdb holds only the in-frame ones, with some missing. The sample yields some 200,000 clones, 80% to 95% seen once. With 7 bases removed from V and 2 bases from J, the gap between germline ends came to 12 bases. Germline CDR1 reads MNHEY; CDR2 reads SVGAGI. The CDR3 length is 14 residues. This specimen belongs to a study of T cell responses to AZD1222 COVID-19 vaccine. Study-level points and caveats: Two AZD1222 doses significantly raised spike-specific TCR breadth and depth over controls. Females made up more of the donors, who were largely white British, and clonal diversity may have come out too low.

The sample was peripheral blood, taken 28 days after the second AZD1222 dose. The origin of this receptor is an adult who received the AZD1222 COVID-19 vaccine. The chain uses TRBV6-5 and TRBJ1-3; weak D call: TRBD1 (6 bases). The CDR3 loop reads CASKLQGPGNTIYF. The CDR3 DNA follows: TGTGCCAGCAAGCTACAGGGCCCTGGAAACACCATATATTTT.